What follows are 7 T cell receptor beta chains derived from one specimen sequenced in a study of blood T cell repertoires in COVID-19. Assay used: immunoSEQ multiplex PCR; TCRdb lists only in-frame clones, some missing. The sample shows about 180,000 clones, over 70% of them seen only once. Material: peripheral blood. All receptors derive from a woman aged 40-49 years with COVID-19, enrolled during active disease.

V usage is TRBV24-1 and J usage is TRBJ2-6, with a weak D call TRBD1 (6 bases). CDR1 KGHDR and CDR2 SFDVKD come from the germline V gene. The CDR3 contains 15 residues. V was clipped by 3 bases and J by 4 bases, with 9 bases between them. As DNA, the CDR3 is TGTGCCACCAGTGATCAGGGGAGAGGGGCCAACGTCCTGACTTTC. Translation gives CATSDQGRGANVLTF.

This clone has only a few counts. The chain links TRBV5-1 to TRBJ1-3; D is unresolved. CDR1 and CDR2 from the germline V gene are SGHRS and YFSETQ. CDR3 length equals 11 residues. V shed 7 bases and J shed 4 bases, with 6 bases lying between them. The CDR3 coding sequence is TGCGCCAGCGGCAAAGGAAACACCATATATTTT. Translation gives CASGKGNTIYF.

V usage is TRBV19 and J usage is TRBJ1-3, with 8 bases identical to TRBD1. In germline, CDR1 is LNHDA, CDR2 SQIVND (reference sequence). This CDR3 spans 15 amino acids. V shed 10 bases and J 0 bases; nucleotides not matched to a gene: 8. CDR3 nucleotide sequence: TGTGCCACCCACGACAGGGGACGCTCTGGAAACACCATATATTTT. Protein sequence: CATHDRGRSGNTIYF.

This clone was observed once. The chain carries TRBV29-1 and TRBJ2-1; 11 bases fit TRBD2. This CDR3 has 14 amino acids. The germline V gene encodes CDR1 SQVTM and CDR2 ANQGSEA. Trimming took 6 bases from V and 4 from J; bases not matched to a gene: 5. CDR3 nucleotides: TGCAGCGTCTTTGGGACTAGCGGTTACAATGAGCAGTTCTTC. Protein: CSVFGTSGYNEQFF.

This clone has more than one count but fewer than ten. The gene calls are TRBV5-4 and TRBJ1-2; TRBD1 matches 7 bases. Germline CDR1 reads SGHNT; CDR2 reads YYREEE (reference sequence). The V gene end was trimmed by 4 bases and the J gene end by 0 bases; junction bases not matched to a gene: 12. The CDR3 sequence is 17 residues long. CDR3 sequence (DNA): TGTGCCAGCAGCCGAGCACAAGACAGGGTAGCTAACTATGGCTACACCTTC. The encoded protein is CASSRAQDRVANYGYTF.

Of note for this clone: Its ends do not fully match the called genes, so a read error is possible. The V and J genes are TRBV7-7 and TRBJ2-7; TRBD2 matches 7 bases. The CDR3 is 14 amino acids. Germline V CDR1 and CDR2: SSHAT, FNYEAQ (reference sequence). The CDR3 protein is CASSFGDYSYEQYF. The CDR3 DNA sequence: TGTGCTAGCAGCTTCGGGGACTACTCCTACGAGCAGTACTTC.

In this sample, this clone turned up many times. The sample carries other DNA sequences with the same CDR3. The CDR3 loop reads CASSVGLAGGNEQFF. The CDR3 nucleotides read TGTGCCAGCAGCGTAGGCCTAGCGGGGGGAAATGAGCAGTTCTTC. The V call is TRBV9, the J call TRBJ2-1, with TRBD2 matching over 11 bases. The CDR3 is 15 amino acids. The junction had 3 bases not matched to a gene; V was cut back by 0 bases and J by 7 bases. The germline V gene has CDR1 SGDLS and CDR2 YYNGEE.